These 9 T cell receptor beta chains came from one sample sequenced in a study of T cells expressing NK-cell markers. From its re-call of the 5' RACE reads, TCRdb lists each CDR3 protein once, without DNA. In all, the sample yields 250,000 to 300,000 distinct CDR3 sequences. The sample comprised blood T cells: a sorted CD56 or NKG2C T cell subset, CD4+ or CD8+ T cells, or bulk PBMC T cells (not recorded which). These receptors all stem from a man aged 18 to 30 in good health.

This rearrangement joins TRBV30 to TRBJ2-7; TCRdb's D gene call, TRBD2, goes unchecked for lack of DNA. This CDR3 has 14 residues. Germline values: CDR1 GTSNPN, CDR2 SVGIG (reference sequence). The CDR3 sequence: CAWKRAVGSYEQYF.

The chain has TRBV12-3 or TRBV12-4 and TRBJ2-1; checking the TCRdb D call of TRBD1 is not possible without DNA. The CDR3 is 16 amino acids. The CDR3 sequence is CASSLAPTGKYNEQFF.

The chain couples TRBV29-1 to TRBJ1-2; without DNA, the TCRdb call of TRBD1 cannot be checked. CDR3 size: 13 residues. Germline V gives CDR1 SQVTM, CDR2 ANQGSEA. CDR3 sequence reads: CSDRQGTNYGYTF.

This chain uses TRBV7-6 with TRBJ1-2. The CDR3 is 15 residues long. Germline CDR1 and CDR2: SGHVS and FNYEAQ. The CDR3 sequence is CASSLAGRDPHGYTF.

V gene TRBV5-1 combines with J gene TRBJ1-2; TCRdb gives TRBD1 as the D gene, but with no DNA this cannot be confirmed. The CDR3 extends over 14 amino acids. Germline CDR1 SGHRS, CDR2 YFSETQ. The CDR3: CASSLEAAPYGYTF.

The chain carries TRBV5-5 and TRBJ2-3. The CDR3 has 15 residues. Germline V gives CDR1 SGHKS, CDR2 YYEKEE (reference sequence). CDR3 sequence reads: CASSRSVSSTDTQYF. Full variable domain (rest looked up from reference TRBV5-5 and TRBJ2-3): DAGVTQSPTHLIKTRGQQVTLRCSPISGHKSVSWYQQVLGQGPQFIFQYYEKEERGRGNFPDRFSARQFPNYSSELNVNALLLGDSALYLCASSRSVSSTDTQYFGPGTRLTVL.

This chain uses TRBV7-3 with TRBJ2-1; without DNA, the TCRdb call of TRBD1 cannot be checked. Germline CDR1 SGHTA, CDR2 FQGTGA. The length of the CDR3 is 15 residues. The CDR3: CASSPQGDYLNEQFF.

This chain joins TRBV19 and TRBJ2-1; TCRdb indicates TRBD2, and absent DNA this call remains unverified. The CDR3 runs 15 residues. CDR1 is LNHDA, CDR2 SQIVND, per germline (reference sequence). CDR3 region: CASSPPGLVSNEQFF.

The V gene is TRBV29-1, the J gene TRBJ2-5; TCRdb picks TRBD1, but there is no DNA to check that call. This CDR3 contains 12 residues. Germline V gene data show CDR1 as SQVTM and CDR2 as ANQGSEA. CDR3 amino acids: CSAAGQGETQYF.